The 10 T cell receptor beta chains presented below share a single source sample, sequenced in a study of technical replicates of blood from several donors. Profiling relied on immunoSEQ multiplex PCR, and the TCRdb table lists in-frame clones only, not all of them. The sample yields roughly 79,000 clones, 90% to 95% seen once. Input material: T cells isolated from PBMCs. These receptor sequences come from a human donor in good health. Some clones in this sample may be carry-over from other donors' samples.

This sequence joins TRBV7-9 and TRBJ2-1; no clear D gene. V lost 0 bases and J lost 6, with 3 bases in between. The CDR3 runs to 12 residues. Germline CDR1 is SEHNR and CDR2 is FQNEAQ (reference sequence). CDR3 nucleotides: TGTGCCAGCAGCTTAGCCAGCAATGAGCAGTTCTTC. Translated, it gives CASSLASNEQFF.

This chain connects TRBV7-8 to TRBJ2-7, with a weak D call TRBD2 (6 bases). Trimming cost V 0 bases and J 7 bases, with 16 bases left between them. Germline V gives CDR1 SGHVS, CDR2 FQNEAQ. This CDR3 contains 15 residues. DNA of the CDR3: TGTGCCAGCAGCTTAGCTGGGGGGTTAAGGGGAGAGCAGTACTTC. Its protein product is CASSLAGGLRGEQYF.

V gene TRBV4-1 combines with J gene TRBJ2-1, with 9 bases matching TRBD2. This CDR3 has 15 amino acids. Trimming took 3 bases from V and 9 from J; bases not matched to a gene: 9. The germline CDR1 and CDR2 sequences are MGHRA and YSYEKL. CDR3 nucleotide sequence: TGCGCCAGCAGCCACTTAGCGGGAGAAGTAGGTGAGCAGTTCTTC. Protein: CASSHLAGEVGEQFF.

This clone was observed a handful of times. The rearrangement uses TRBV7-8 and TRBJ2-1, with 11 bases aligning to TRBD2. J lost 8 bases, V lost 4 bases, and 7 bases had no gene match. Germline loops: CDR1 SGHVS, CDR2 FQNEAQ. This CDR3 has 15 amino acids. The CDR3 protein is CASSSLAGGGDEQFF. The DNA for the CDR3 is TGTGCCAGCAGCTCTTTAGCGGGGGGGGGCGATGAGCAGTTCTTC.

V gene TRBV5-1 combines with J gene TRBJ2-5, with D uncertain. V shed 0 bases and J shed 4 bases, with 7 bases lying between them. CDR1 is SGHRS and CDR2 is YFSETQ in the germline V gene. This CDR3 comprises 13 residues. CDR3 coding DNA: TGCGCCAGCAGCTTGGCCGGCGGAGAGACCCAGTACTTC. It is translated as CASSLAGGETQYF.

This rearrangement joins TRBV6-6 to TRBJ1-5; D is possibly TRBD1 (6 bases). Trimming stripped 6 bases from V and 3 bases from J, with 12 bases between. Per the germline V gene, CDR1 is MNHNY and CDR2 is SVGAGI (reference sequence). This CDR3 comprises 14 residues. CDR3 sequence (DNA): TGTGCCAGCAGGGCCGGGACAACCAATCAGCCCCAGCATTTT. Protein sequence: CASRAGTTNQPQHF.

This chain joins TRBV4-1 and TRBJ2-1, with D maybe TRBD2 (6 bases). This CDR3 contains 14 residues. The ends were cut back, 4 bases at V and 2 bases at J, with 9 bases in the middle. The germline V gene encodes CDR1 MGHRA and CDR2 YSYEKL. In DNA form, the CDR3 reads TGCGCCAGCAGCCTAAGGGAGGCCTACAATGAGCAGTTCTTC. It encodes CASSLREAYNEQFF.

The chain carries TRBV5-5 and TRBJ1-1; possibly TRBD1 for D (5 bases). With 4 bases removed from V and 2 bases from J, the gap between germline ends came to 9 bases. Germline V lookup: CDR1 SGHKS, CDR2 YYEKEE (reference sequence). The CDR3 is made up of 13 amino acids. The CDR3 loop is CASSPDSNTEAFF. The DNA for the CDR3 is TGTGCCAGCAGCCCTGACAGTAACACTGAAGCTTTCTTT.

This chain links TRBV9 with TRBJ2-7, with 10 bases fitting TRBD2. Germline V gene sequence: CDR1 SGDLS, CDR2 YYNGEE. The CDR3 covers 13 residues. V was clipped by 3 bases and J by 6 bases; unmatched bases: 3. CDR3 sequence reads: CASSGSGRSEQYF. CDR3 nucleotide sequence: TGTGCCAGCAGCGGTAGCGGGAGGAGCGAGCAGTACTTC.

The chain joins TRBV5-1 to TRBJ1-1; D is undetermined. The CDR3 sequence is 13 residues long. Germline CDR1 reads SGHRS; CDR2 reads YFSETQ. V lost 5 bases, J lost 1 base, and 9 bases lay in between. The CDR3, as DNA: TGCGCCAGCAGTCCGAGGGAGAACACTGAAGCTTTCTTT. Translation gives CASSPRENTEAFF.